Below, 14 T cell receptor beta chains from the same sample are listed, as sequenced in a study of blood T cells in healthy people across ages. For the second PCR, which ran for about 6 to 11 cycles, a sample-barcoded 5' primer and a J-beta primer mix were used. TCRdb used MiXCR to reprocess the 5' RACE reads, holding one entry per CDR3 protein. This sample has some 800,000 distinct CDR3 sequences; under 45% occur once, and the top ten carry 15% to 25%. The sequenced sample consisted of blood. These receptors all stem from a man aged 55-75 years in good health.

V and J are TRBV12-3 or TRBV12-4 and TRBJ2-5; D is possibly TRBD1 or TRBD2 (6 bases each). CDR3 length equals 15 residues. The V and J ends lost 3 bases and 5 bases respectively, with 16 bases between them. The DNA of the CDR3 is TGTGCCAGCAGTTTTGAGGGGGGCATAACGGAGACCCAGTACTTC. Protein: CASSFEGGITETQYF.

In its sample, this clonotype was seen a few times. As DNA, the CDR3 is TGTGCCAGCAGCTTAAAGGGAACCTACGAGCAGTACTTC. It codes for CASSLKGTYEQYF. The chain couples TRBV7-3 to TRBJ2-7; D is undetermined. This CDR3 region has 13 residues. Per the germline V gene, CDR1 is SGHTA and CDR2 is FQGTGA. Trimming shortened V by 1 base and J by 2 bases, and 6 bases separated the two germline ends.

To note about this clonotype: One base away lies a much larger clone, so this may be a sequencing read error. The chain joins TRBV5-1 to TRBJ2-5; TRBD2 aligns across 9 bases. In germline, CDR1 is SGHRS, CDR2 YFSETQ. The CDR3 runs 15 residues. CDR3 DNA: TGCGTCAGCAGCTTGCGACTAGCGGAACAAGAGACCCAGTACTTC. Translated, it gives CVSSLRLAEQETQYF.

This sequence joins TRBV20-1 and TRBJ1-2, with unresolved D. Germline CDR1 DFQATT, CDR2 SNEGSKA (reference sequence). The CDR3 runs 12 residues. Trimming cost V 2 bases and J 3 bases, with 7 bases left between them. The CDR3 nucleotides are TGCAGTGCTAGAAGATCTGACTATGGCTACACCTTC. Its protein is CSARRSDYGYTF.

The chain employs TRBV11-2 and TRBJ2-5, with D tentatively TRBD1 (5 bases). The DNA end lines up better with TRBJ2-7; the J call may be wrong. The CDR3 is made up of 15 amino acids. Germline V gene sequence: CDR1 SGHAT, CDR2 FQNNGV. The CDR3 protein is CASSLDQWQGYEQYF. CDR3 sequence (DNA): TGTGCCAGCAGCTTAGATCAATGGCAGGGCTACGAGCAGTACTTC.

This clonotype came up a few times. The chain combines TRBV29-1 with TRBJ1-2; 11 bases line up with TRBD1. CDR3 size: 15 residues. Germline lookup yields CDR1 SQVTM and CDR2 ANQGSEA. Losses at the gene ends were 2 bases for V and 8 bases for J; bases not matched to a gene: 10. The CDR3 here is CSVETGTGGRGGYTF. The CDR3 nucleotides are TGCAGCGTTGAAACCGGGACAGGGGGAAGGGGGGGCTACACCTTC. Together with reference TRBV29-1 and TRBJ1-2, the CDR3 gives the full variable domain: SAVISQKPSRDICQRGTSLTIQCQVDSQVTMMFWYRQQPGQSLTLIATANQGSEATYESGFVIDKFPISRPNLTFSTLTVSNMSPEDSSIYLCSVETGTGGRGGYTFGSGTRLTVV.

This clonotype has only a few counts. The genes are TRBV20-1 and TRBJ1-2; D uncertain. CDR1 and CDR2 from the germline V gene are DFQATT and SNEGSKA (reference sequence). Trimming cost V 3 bases and J 4 bases, with 9 bases left between them. The CDR3 covers 12 residues. The CDR3 bases are TGCAGTGCTAGTGGTCGCACCTATGGCTACACCTTC. Its translation is CSASGRTYGYTF.

This clonotype was counted many times. This chain joins TRBV5-1 and TRBJ2-3; TRBD1 is a possible D gene (5 bases). CDR3 length equals 15 residues. Germline loops: CDR1 SGHRS, CDR2 YFSETQ. The V end was cut by 7 bases, the J end by 4 bases, with 19 bases between. The DNA for the CDR3 is TGCGCCAGCCAAAGCCGGGCAGGGCCGGCAGATACGCAGTATTTT. It is translated as CASQSRAGPADTQYF.

This chain links TRBV25-1 with TRBJ1-2, with D hard to call. The CDR3 runs to 13 residues. Trimming removed 1 base at V and 4 bases at J, with 7 bases between. Germline CDR1 and CDR2: MGHDK and SYGVNS. CDR3 residues: CASSESTLYGYTF. As DNA, the CDR3 is TGTGCCAGCAGTGAATCGACGCTCTATGGCTACACCTTC.

This rearrangement joins TRBV28 to TRBJ2-5; 7 bases agree with TRBD1. Germline V gene data show CDR1 as MDHEN and CDR2 as SYDVKM. J lost 3 bases, V lost 5 bases, and 6 bases had no gene match. The CDR3 has 14 residues. This CDR3 reads CASSPGTAEETQYF. CDR3 sequence (DNA): TGTGCCAGCAGTCCAGGGACAGCTGAAGAGACCCAGTACTTC. The full variable domain, rest sourced from reference TRBV28 and TRBJ2-5, is DVKVTQSSRYLVKRTGEKVFLECVQDMDHENMFWYRQDPGLGLRLIYFSYDVKMKEKGDIPEGYSVSREKKERFSLILESASTNQTSMYLCASSPGTAEETQYFGPGTRLLVL.

In this sample, this clonotype turned up a few times. The chain recombines TRBV10-3 with TRBJ1-5; the D gene is possibly TRBD1 (5 bases). The CDR3 is made up of 14 amino acids. V was trimmed by 4 bases and J by 6 bases, leaving 13 bases between them. Germline V gene lookup returns CDR1 ENHRY and CDR2 SYGVKD. CDR3 sequence (DNA): TGTGCCATCAGTGGAGAGGGGCGGGTTCAGCCCCAGCATTTT. Residues: CAISGEGRVQPQHF.

The genes are TRBV12-3 or TRBV12-4 and TRBJ2-5; tentative D call: TRBD1 (6 bases). This CDR3 comprises 12 residues. Deletions cut 6 bases from V and 11 bases from J, with 16 bases between. The DNA of the CDR3 is TGTGCCAGCAGCCGCGGCCAGGACAGTCAGTACTTC. It yields the protein CASSRGQDSQYF.

The rearrangement joins TRBV29-1 to TRBJ1-6, with 11 bases matching TRBD1. This CDR3 is built from 13 residues. V was pared by 5 bases and J by 8 bases, with 2 bases of the junction left unmatched. Germline loops: CDR1 SQVTM, CDR2 ANQGSEA. In DNA form, the CDR3 reads TGCAGCGTTCGGGGACAGGGGGATTCACCCCTCCACTTT. The encoded protein is CSVRGQGDSPLHF.

This clonotype was seen a few times. J is TRBJ1-2 and V is TRBV20-1; D not certain. CDR1 is DFQATT, CDR2 SNEGSKA, per germline (reference sequence). Deletions cut 5 bases from V and 4 bases from J, with 17 bases between. CDR3 length equals 14 residues. CDR3 coding DNA: TGCAGTGCTCCCCTTCGGGGAACTGGCTATGGCTACACCTTC. The encoded protein is CSAPLRGTGYGYTF.